This T cell receptor (beta chain) was retrieved from a study of T cell repertoires in cytomegalovirus infection (dated by TCRdb to 2018 to 2020). Describing the broader study: Donor HLA type was relevant to the analysis, as public TCR beta signatures indicated carriage of CMV infection together with the matching HLA type.

Regarding this clonotype: Its specific antigen is unknown. Base qualities are not at hand, and no much larger clone is one base apart.

Inclusive of the bounding cysteine and phenylalanine, the CDR3 is 14 residues long. Only the CDR3 portion is preserved as DNA: 42 bases, with reading frame beginning at the first base. As encoded in the germline V gene (reference sequence), CDR1 is DFQATT while CDR2 is SNEGSKA. Trimming accounts for 6 bases at V and 6 bases at J, while the number of junction bases matched to no gene is 9. For sequencing, an Illumina HiSeq 1500 was employed. The public reads were run again by TCRdb, first through fastp at Q25 and then through MiXCR, and only productive beta chains were kept. Under each unique CDR3 protein, matching rows form one entry showing the most common genes and DNA. The sample profile shows approximately 500,000 distinct CDR3 sequences; around 10% of them were found once. The ten largest clones capture roughly a tenth of the sample. Here is what the overall study found, with its caveats: Carriers of CMV infection plus the relevant HLA type were discriminated by the cumulative frequency of public TCR beta family members in the study cohort and in an independent roughly 340-donor cohort. The ex vivo response was dominated by HLA-C-restricted CMV-specific TCR beta clonotypes, which also provided the single most frequent clonotype in two of eight donors.

The TCR originated in a human donor in good health (CMV status not recorded). Some clones in this sample may be carry-over from other donors' samples. The rearrangement combines TRBV20-1 with TRBJ2-1; 9 bases in between match TRBD1. The sequenced sample was PBMCs. The CDR3 amino acid sequence is: CSAKSGQGGNEQFF. The DNA sequence is as follows: TGCAGTGCCAAATCGGGACAGGGAGGCAATGAGCAGTTCTTC.